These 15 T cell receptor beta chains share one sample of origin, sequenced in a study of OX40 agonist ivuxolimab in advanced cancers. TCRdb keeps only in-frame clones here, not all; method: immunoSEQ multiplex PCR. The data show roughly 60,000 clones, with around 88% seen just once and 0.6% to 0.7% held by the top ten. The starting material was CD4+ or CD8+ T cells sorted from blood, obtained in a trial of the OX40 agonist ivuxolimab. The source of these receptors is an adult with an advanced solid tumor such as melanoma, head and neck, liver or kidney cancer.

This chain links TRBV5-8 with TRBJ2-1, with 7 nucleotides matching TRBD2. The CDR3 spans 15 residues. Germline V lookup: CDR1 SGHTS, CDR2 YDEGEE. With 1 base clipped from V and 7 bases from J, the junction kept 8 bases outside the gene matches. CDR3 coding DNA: TGTGCCAGCAGCTTGTATGGCGGGAGAATGAATGAGCAGTTCTTC. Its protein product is CASSLYGGRMNEQFF.

CDR3 in amino acids: CASSETGEVEQYF. The CDR3 DNA reads as TGTGCCAGCAGTGAGACAGGGGAGGTCGAGCAGTACTTC. The chain uses TRBV25-1 and TRBJ2-7; TRBD1 agrees at 8 bases. This CDR3 has 13 amino acids. J lost 6 bases, V lost 3 bases, and 4 bases had no gene match. CDR1 and CDR2 (germline): MGHDK, SYGVNS.

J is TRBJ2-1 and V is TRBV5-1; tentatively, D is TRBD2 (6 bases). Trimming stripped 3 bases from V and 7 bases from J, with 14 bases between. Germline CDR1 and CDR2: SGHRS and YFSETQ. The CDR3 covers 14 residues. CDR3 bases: TGCGCCAGCAGCTCCCACGTTGGGGGGAATGAGCAGTTCTTC. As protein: CASSSHVGGNEQFF.

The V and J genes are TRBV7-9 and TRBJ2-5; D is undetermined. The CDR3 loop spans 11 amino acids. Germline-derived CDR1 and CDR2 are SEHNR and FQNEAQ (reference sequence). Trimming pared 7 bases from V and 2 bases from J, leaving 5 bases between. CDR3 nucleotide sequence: TGTGCCAGCACCAATCAAGAGACCCAGTACTTC. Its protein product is CASTNQETQYF. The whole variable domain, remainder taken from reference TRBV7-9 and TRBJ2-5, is DTGVSQNPRHKITKRGQNVTFRCDPISEHNRLYWYRQTLGQGPEFLTYFQNEAQLEKSRLLSDRFSAERPKGSFSTLEIQRTEQGDSAMYLCASTNQETQYFGPGTRLLVL.

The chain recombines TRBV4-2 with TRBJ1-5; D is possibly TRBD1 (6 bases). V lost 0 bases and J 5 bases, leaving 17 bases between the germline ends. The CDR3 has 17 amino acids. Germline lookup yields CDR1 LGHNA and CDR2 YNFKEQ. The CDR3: CASSQDLGASRDQPQHF. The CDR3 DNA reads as TGTGCCAGCAGCCAAGATCTGGGGGCGTCACGGGATCAGCCCCAGCATTTT.

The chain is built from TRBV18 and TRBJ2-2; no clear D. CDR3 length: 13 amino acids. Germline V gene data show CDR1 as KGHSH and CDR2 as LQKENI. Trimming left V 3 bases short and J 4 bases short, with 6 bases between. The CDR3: CASSPGITGELFF. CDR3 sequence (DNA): TGTGCCAGCTCACCTGGGATCACCGGGGAGCTGTTTTTT.

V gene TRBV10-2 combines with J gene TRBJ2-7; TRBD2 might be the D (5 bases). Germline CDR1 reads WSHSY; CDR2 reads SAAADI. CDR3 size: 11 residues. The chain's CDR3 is CASSGKHEQYF. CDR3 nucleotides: TGCGCTTCGTCGGGGAAGCACGAGCAGTACTTC.

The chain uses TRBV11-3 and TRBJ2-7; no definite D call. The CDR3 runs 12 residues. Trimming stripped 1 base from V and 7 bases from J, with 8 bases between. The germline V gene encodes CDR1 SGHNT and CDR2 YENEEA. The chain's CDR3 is CASSLGPGEQYF. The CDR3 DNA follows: TGTGCCAGCAGCTTAGGTCCCGGAGAGCAGTACTTC.

The CDR3 reads CASSLGESNTGELFF. In nucleotides, the CDR3 is TGCGCCAGCAGCTTGGGGGAATCGAACACCGGGGAGCTGTTTTTT. The chain couples TRBV5-1 to TRBJ2-2; D gene uncertain. CDR1 and CDR2 (germline): SGHRS, YFSETQ. The CDR3 contains 15 residues. V gave up 0 bases and J gave up 0 bases, with 6 bases separating them.

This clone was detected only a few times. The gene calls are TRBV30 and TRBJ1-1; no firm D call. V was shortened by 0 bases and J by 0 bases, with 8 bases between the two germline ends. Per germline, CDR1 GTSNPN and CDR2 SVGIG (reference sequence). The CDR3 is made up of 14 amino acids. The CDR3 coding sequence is TGTGCCTGGAGTGTAGAACTGATGAACACTGAAGCTTTCTTT. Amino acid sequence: CAWSVELMNTEAFF.

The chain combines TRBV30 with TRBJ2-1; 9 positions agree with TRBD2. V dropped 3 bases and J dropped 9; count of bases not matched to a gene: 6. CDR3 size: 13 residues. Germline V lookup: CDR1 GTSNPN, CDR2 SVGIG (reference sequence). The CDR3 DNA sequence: TGTGCCTGGAGACTAGCGGGCTTGGGTGAGCAGTTCTTC. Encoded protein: CAWRLAGLGEQFF.

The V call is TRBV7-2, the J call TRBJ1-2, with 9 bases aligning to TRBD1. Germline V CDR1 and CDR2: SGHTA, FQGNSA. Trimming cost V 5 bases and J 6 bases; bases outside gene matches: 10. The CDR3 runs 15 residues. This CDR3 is CASSRRSGQGNGYTF. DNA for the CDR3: TGTGCCAGCAGCCGACGATCGGGACAGGGTAATGGCTACACCTTC.

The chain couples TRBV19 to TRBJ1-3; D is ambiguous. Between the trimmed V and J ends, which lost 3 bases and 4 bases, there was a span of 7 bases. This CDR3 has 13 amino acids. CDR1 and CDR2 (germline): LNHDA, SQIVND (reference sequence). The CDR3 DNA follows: TGTGCCAGTAGTATGCTATCCGGAAACACCATATATTTT. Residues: CASSMLSGNTIYF.

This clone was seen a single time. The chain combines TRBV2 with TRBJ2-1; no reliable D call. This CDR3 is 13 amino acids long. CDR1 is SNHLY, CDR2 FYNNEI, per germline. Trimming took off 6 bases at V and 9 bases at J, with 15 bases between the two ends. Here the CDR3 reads CASRPPRWGEQFF. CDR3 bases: TGTGCCAGCAGGCCTCCGCGTTGGGGTGAGCAGTTCTTC.

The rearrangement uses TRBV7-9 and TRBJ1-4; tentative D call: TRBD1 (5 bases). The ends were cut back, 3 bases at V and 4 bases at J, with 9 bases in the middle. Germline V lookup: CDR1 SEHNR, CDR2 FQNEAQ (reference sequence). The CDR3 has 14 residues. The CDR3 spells CASSFGQGNEKLFF. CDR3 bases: TGTGCCAGCAGCTTCGGGCAGGGTAATGAAAAACTGTTTTTT.